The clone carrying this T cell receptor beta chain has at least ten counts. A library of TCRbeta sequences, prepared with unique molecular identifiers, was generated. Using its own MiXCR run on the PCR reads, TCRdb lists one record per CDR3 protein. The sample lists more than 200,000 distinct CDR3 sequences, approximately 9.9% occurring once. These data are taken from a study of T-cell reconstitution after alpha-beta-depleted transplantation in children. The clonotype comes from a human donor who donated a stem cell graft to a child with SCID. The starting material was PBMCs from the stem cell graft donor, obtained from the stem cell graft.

The CDR3 sequence is CASSPLGDTEAFF. DNA for the CDR3: TGTGCCAGCAGTCCCCTAGGGGACACTGAAGCTTTCTTT. V is TRBV3-1 and J is TRBJ1-1; possibly TRBD1 for D (5 bases). The V end was cut by 6 bases, the J end by 3 bases, with 11 bases between. Germline CDR1 is LGHDT and CDR2 is YNNKEL (reference sequence). The CDR3 has 13 residues.